This TCR beta chain appears in the sequencing data of a study of T-cell reconstitution after alpha-beta-depleted transplantation in children. The TCRbeta library was prepared with unique molecular identifiers. TCRdb re-called the PCR reads with MiXCR, one entry per CDR3 protein. In the table there are roughly 350,000 distinct CDR3 sequences, 15% to 20% of which are singletons. Germline CDR1 reads MDHEN; CDR2 reads SYDVKM. V was pared by 2 bases and J by 2 bases, with 4 bases of the junction left unmatched. The CDR3 totals 18 residues. The V call is TRBV28, the J call TRBJ2-3; 16 bases are shared with TRBD2. Here the sequenced sample was PBMCs, mostly from graft donor cells, taken 360 days after TCRalphabeta/CD19-depleted stem cell transplant. This TCR was recovered from a male patient aged 2-15 years who had a stem cell transplant for acute lymphoblastic leukemia, so the T cells may come from the graft donor. The CDR3 region is CASSLTGTSGRATDTQYF. Here the CDR3 DNA reads TGTGCCAGCAGTTTAACGGGGACTAGCGGGAGGGCCACAGATACGCAGTATTTT.